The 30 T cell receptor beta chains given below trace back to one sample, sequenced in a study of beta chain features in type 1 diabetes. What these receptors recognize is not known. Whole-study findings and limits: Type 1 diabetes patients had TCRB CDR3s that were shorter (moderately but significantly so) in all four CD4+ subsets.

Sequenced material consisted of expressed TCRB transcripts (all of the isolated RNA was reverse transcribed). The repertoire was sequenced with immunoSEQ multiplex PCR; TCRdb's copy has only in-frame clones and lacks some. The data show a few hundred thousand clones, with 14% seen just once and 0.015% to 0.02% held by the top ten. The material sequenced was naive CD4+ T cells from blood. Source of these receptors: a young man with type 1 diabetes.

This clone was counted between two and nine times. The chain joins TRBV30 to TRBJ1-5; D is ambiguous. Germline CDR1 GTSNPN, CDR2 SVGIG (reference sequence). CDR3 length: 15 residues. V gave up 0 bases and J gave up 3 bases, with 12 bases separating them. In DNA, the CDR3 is TGTGCCTGGAGTGTAGGTAGCAGAGCCAATCAGCCCCAGCATTTT. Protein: CAWSVGSRANQPQHF.

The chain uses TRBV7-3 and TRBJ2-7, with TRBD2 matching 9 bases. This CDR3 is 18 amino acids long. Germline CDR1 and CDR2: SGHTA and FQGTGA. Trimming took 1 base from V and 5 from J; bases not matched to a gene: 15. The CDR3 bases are TGTGCCAGCAGCTTAATCGGTGGCGCAGCGGGAGGAGGTAACGAGCAGTACTTC. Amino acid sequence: CASSLIGGAAGGGNEQYF.

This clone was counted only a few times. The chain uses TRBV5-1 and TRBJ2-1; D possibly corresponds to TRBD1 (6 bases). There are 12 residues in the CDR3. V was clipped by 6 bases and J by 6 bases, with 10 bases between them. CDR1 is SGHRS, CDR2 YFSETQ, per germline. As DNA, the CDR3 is TGCGCCAGCACAAGACAGGCCAATGAGCAGTTCTTC. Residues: CASTRQANEQFF.

CDR3: CASSARFSGSYNEQFF. CDR3 DNA sequence: TGTGCCAGTAGTGCCCGATTTAGCGGGAGTTACAATGAGCAGTTCTTC. The gene calls are TRBV19 and TRBJ2-1; 9 nucleotides line up with TRBD2. The V and J ends lost 5 bases and 4 bases, in that order; junction bases with no gene match: 9. The CDR3 loop spans 16 amino acids. CDR1 and CDR2 (germline): LNHDA, SQIVND (reference sequence).

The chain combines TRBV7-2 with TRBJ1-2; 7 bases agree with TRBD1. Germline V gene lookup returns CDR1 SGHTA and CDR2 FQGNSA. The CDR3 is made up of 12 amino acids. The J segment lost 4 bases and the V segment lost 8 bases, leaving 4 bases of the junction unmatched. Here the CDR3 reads CASGQVTYGYTF. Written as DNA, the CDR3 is TGTGCCAGCGGACAGGTCACCTATGGCTACACCTTC.

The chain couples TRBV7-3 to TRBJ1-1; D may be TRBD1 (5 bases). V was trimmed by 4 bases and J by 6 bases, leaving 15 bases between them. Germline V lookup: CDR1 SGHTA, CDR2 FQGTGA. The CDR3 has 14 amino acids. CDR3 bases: TGTGCCAGCAGCTCATTTCAGGGAAGCGCTGAAGCTTTCTTT. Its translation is CASSSFQGSAEAFF. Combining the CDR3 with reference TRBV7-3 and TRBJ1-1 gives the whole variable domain GAGVSQTPSNKVTEKGKYVELRCDPISGHTALYWYRQSLGQGPEFLIYFQGTGAADDSGLPNDRFFAVRPEGSVSTLKIQRTERGDSAVYLCASSSFQGSAEAFFGQGTRLTVV.

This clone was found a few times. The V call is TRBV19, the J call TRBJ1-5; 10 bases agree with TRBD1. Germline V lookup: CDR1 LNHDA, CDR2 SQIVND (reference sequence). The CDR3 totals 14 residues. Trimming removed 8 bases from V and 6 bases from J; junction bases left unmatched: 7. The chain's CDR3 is CASEDRGLTQPQHF. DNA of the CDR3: TGTGCCAGTGAAGACAGGGGGCTCACTCAGCCCCAGCATTTT.

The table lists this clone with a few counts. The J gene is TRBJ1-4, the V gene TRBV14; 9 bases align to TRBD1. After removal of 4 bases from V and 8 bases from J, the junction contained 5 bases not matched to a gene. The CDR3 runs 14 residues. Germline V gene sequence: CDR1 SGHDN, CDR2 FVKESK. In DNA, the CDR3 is TGTGCCAGCAGCCTACAGGGGGCACGGGAAAAACTGTTTTTT. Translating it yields CASSLQGAREKLFF.

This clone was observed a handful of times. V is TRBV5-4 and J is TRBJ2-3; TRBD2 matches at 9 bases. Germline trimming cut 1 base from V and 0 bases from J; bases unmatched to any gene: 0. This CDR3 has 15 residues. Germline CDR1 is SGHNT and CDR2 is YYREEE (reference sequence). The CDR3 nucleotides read TGTGCCAGCAGCTTGACTAGCGGGAGCACAGATACGCAGTATTTT. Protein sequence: CASSLTSGSTDTQYF.

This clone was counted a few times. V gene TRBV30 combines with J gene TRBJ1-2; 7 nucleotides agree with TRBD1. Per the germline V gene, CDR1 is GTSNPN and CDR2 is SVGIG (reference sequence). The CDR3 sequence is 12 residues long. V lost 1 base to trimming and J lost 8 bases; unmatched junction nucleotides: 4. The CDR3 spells CAWSGQGLGYTF. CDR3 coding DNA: TGTGCCTGGAGTGGACAGGGCCTGGGCTACACCTTC. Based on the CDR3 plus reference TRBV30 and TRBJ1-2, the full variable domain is SQTIHQWPATLVQPVGSPLSLECTVEGTSNPNLYWYRQAAGRGLQLLFYSVGIGQISSEVPQNLSASRPQDRQFILSSKKLLLSDSGFYLCAWSGQGLGYTFGSGTRLTVV.

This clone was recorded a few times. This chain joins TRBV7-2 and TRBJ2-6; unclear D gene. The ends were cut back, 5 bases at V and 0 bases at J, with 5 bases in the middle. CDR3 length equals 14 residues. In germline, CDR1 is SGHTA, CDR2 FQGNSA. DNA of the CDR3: TGTGCCAGCAGCCTAAGCTCTGGGGCCAACGTCCTGACTTTC. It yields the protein CASSLSSGANVLTF.

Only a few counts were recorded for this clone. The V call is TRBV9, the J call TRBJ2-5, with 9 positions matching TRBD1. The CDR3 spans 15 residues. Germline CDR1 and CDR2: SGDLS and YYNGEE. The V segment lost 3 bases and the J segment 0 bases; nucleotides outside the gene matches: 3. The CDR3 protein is CASSGRDRDQETQYF. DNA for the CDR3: TGTGCCAGCAGCGGCCGGGACAGGGACCAAGAGACCCAGTACTTC.

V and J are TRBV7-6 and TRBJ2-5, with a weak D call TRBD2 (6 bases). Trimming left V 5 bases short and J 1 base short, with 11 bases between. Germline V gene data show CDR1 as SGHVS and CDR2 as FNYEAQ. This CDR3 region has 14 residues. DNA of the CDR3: TGTGCCAGCAGCCAACGGAGGGCCCAAGAGACCCAGTACTTC. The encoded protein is CASSQRRAQETQYF.

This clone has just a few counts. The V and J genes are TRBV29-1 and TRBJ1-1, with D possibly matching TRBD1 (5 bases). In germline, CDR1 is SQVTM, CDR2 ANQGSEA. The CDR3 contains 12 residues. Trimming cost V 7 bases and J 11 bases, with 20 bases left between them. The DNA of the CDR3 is TGCAGCGCCGAGGCCGGTCAGGGAAACGCTTTCTTT. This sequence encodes CSAEAGQGNAFF.

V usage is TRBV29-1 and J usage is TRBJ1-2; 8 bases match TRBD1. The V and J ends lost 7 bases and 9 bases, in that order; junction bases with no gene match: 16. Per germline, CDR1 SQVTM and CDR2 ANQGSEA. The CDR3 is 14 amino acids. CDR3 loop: CSALREGTGVSYTF. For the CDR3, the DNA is TGCAGCGCGCTCAGGGAGGGGACAGGAGTAAGCTACACCTTC.

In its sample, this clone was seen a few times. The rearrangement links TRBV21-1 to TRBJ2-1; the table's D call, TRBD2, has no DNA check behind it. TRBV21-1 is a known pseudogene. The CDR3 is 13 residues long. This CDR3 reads CASYMSSYNEQFF. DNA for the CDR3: TGTGCCAGCTATATGAGCTCCTACAATGAGCAGTTCTTC.

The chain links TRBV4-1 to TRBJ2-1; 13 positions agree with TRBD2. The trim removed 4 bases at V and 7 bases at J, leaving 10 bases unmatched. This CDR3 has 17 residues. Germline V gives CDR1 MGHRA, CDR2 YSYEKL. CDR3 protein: CASSPGLAGVAPNEQFF. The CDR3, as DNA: TGCGCCAGCAGCCCCGGACTAGCGGGAGTGGCTCCGAATGAGCAGTTCTTC.

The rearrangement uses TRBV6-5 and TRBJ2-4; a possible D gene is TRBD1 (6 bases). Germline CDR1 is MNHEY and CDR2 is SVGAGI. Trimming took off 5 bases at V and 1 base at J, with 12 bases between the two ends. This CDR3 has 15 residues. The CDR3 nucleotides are TGTGCCAGCAGTCTGTCAGGGGAGGCCAAAAACATTCAGTACTTC. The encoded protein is CASSLSGEAKNIQYF.

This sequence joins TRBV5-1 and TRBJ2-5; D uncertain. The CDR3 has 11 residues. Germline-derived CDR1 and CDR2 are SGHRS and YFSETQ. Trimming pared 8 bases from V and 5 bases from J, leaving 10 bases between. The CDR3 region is CASNEQETQYF. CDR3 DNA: TGCGCCAGTAACGAACAGGAGACCCAGTACTTC.

In nucleotides, the CDR3 is TGTGCCAGTAGCGGGATAAACTCTGGGGCCAACGTCCTGACTTTC. This gives the protein CASSGINSGANVLTF. The V call is TRBV19, the J call TRBJ2-6, with a weak D call TRBD2 (5 bases). The V end lost 6 bases, the J end lost 0 bases, and 9 bases lay between the germline ends. The CDR3 totals 15 residues. Germline V gene lookup returns CDR1 LNHDA and CDR2 SQIVND (reference sequence).

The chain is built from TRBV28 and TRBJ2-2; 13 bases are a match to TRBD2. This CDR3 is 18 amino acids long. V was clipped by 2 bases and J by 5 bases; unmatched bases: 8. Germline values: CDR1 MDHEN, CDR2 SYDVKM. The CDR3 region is CASSLPPGLAGETGELFF. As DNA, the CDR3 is TGTGCCAGCAGTTTACCCCCCGGACTAGCGGGAGAGACCGGGGAGCTGTTTTTT. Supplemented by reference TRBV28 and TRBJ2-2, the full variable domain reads DVKVTQSSRYLVKRTGEKVFLECVQDMDHENMFWYRQDPGLGLRLIYFSYDVKMKEKGDIPEGYSVSREKKERFSLILESASTNQTSMYLCASSLPPGLAGETGELFFGEGSRLTVL.

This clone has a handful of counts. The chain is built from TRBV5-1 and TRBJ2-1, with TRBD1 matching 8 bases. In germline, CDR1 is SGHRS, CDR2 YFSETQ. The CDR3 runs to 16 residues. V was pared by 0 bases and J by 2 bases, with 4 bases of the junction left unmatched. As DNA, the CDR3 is TGCGCCAGCAGCTTGGGTCAGGGGGCGACCTACAATGAGCAGTTCTTC. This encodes CASSLGQGATYNEQFF.

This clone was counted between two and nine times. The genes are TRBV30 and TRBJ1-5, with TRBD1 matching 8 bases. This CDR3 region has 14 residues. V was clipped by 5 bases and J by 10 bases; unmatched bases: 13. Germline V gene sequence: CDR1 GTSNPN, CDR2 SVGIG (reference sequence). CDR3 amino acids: CAWSSGTGPLPQHF. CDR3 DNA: TGTGCCTGGTCGTCGGGGACAGGCCCTCTACCCCAGCATTTT.

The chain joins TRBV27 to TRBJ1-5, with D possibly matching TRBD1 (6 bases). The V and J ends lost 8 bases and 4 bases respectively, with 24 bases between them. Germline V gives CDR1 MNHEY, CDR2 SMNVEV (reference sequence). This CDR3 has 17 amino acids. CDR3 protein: CASLVAGNRQENQPQHF. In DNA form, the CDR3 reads TGTGCCAGCCTTGTCGCCGGGAATCGACAGGAGAATCAGCCCCAGCATTTT.

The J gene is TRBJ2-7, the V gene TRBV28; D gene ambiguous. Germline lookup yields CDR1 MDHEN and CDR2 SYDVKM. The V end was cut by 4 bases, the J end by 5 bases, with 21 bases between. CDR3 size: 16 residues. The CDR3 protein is CASSSKHMYPKHEQYF. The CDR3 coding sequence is TGTGCCAGCAGTTCTAAGCATATGTACCCTAAACACGAGCAGTACTTC. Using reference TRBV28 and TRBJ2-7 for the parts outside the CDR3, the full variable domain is DVKVTQSSRYLVKRTGEKVFLECVQDMDHENMFWYRQDPGLGLRLIYFSYDVKMKEKGDIPEGYSVSREKKERFSLILESASTNQTSMYLCASSSKHMYPKHEQYFGPGTRLTVT.

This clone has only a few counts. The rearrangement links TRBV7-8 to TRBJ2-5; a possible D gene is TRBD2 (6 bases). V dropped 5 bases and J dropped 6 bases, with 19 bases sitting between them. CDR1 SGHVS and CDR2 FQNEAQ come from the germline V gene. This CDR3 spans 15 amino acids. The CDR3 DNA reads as TGTGCCAGCAGCCTGGGCAGGCTAGCGAGGAAGACCCAGTACTTC. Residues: CASSLGRLARKTQYF.

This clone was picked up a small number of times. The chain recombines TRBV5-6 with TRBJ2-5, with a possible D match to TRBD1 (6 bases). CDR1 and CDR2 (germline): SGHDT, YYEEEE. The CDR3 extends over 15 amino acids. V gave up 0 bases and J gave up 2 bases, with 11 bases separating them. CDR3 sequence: CASSLVGAGQETQYF. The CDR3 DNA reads TGTGCCAGCAGCTTGGTGGGGGCAGGACAAGAGACCCAGTACTTC. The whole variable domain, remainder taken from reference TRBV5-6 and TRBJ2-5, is DAGVTQSPTHLIKTRGQQVTLRCSPKSGHDTVSWYQQALGQGPQFIFQYYEEEERQRGNFPDRFSGHQFPNYSSELNVNALLLGDSALYLCASSLVGAGQETQYFGPGTRLLVL.

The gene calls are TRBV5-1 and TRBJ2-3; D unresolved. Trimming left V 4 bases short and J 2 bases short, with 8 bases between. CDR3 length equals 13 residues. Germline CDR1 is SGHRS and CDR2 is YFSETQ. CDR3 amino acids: CASSSANTDTQYF. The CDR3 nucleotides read TGCGCCAGCAGCAGCGCGAACACAGATACGCAGTATTTT.

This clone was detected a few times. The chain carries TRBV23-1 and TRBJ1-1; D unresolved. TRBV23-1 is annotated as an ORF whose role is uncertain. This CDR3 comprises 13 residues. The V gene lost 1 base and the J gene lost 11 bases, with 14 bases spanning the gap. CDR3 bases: TGCGCCAGCAGTCAATTATGCAGGAAAGGTGCTTTCTTT. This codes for CASSQLCRKGAFF.

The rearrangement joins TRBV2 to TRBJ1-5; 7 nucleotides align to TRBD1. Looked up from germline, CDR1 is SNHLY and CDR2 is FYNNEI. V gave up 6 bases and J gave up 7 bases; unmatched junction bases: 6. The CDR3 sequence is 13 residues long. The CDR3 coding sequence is TGTGCCAGCAGCAGACAGGGTAGGCAGCCCCAGCATTTT. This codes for CASSRQGRQPQHF. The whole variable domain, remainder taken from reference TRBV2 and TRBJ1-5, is EPEVTQTPSHQVTQMGQEVILRCVPISNHLYFYWYRQILGQKVEFLVSFYNNEISEKSEIFDDQFSVERPDGSNFTLKIRSTKLEDSAMYFCASSRQGRQPQHFGDGTRLSIL.